The 22 T cell receptor beta chains listed next were all sequenced from one sample in a study of blood T cell repertoires in COVID-19. This table comes from immunoSEQ multiplex PCR, and its TCRdb copy is limited to in-frame clones, with some not included. In the table there are 230,000 or so clones, about 88% of which are singletons. Sample: peripheral blood. The receptors shown here come from a woman aged 40 to 50 who had recovered from COVID-19.

The chain's CDR3 is CASSRQGPYGYTF. The CDR3 bases are TGTGCCAGCAGCCGACAGGGGCCCTATGGCTACACCTTC. This chain joins TRBV27 and TRBJ1-2, with 8 bases identical to TRBD1. The CDR3 is made up of 13 amino acids. Germline CDR1 is MNHEY and CDR2 is SMNVEV (reference sequence). J gave up 4 bases and V 6 bases, and 4 bases lay outside the gene matches.

Here the CDR3 DNA reads TGTGCCTGGAGTGATAACGGATATAGCGCTGAAGCTTTCTTT. Protein: CAWSDNGYSAEAFF. The chain uses TRBV30 and TRBJ1-1; no clear D. Germline V gives CDR1 GTSNPN, CDR2 SVGIG (reference sequence). The V and J ends lost 1 base and 6 bases respectively, with 15 bases between them. This CDR3 has 14 residues.

This clone was observed once. This chain connects TRBV11-2 to TRBJ2-3; 12 bases map to TRBD2. With V trimmed by 4 bases and J by 3 bases, 2 bases remained unmatched. Per the germline V gene, CDR1 is SGHAT and CDR2 is FQNNGV. The CDR3 is made up of 15 amino acids. CDR3 DNA sequence: TGTGCCAGCAGCTCGACTAGCGGGAGAACAGATACGCAGTATTTT. Residues: CASSSTSGRTDTQYF. Supplemented by reference TRBV11-2 and TRBJ2-3, the full variable domain reads EAGVAQSPRYKIIEKRQSVAFWCNPISGHATLYWYQQILGQGPKLLIQFQNNGVVDDSQLPKDRFSAERLKGVDSTLKIQPAKLEDSAVYLCASSSTSGRTDTQYFGPGTRLTVL.

The chain carries TRBV27 and TRBJ1-2, with 7 bases matching TRBD1. J was trimmed by 4 bases and V by 5 bases; bases with no gene match: 7. Per germline, CDR1 MNHEY and CDR2 SMNVEV (reference sequence). The CDR3 runs 14 residues. CDR3 coding DNA: TGTGCCAGCAGTCCGACAGGGCAGTTCTATGGCTACACCTTC. As protein: CASSPTGQFYGYTF.

The table lists this clone with a few counts. The chain joins TRBV18 to TRBJ1-2, with D possibly being TRBD1 (5 bases). Trimming stripped 2 bases from V and 6 bases from J, with 19 bases between. Per germline, CDR1 KGHSH and CDR2 LQKENI. The CDR3 totals 16 residues. As DNA, the CDR3 is TGTGCCAGCTCACCATCCGGAGGGAGGGGACCTGATGGCTACACCTTC. Translated: CASSPSGGRGPDGYTF.

The chain uses TRBV5-4 and TRBJ2-7, with 9 bases that match TRBD1. The CDR3 sequence is 16 residues long. V lost 1 base, J lost 5 bases, and 10 bases stayed unmatched. Germline V gene lookup returns CDR1 SGHNT and CDR2 YYREEE (reference sequence). The CDR3 nucleotides are TGTGCCAGCAGCTTGCTTTTCCGGGACAGGGACCACGAGCAGTACTTC. Its protein product is CASSLLFRDRDHEQYF.

This chain connects TRBV12-3 or TRBV12-4 to TRBJ1-1; D ambiguous. Trimming removed 5 bases at V and 4 bases at J, with 8 bases between. The CDR3 is 12 amino acids. The CDR3 bases are TGTGCCAGCAGTCCCCTAGGCACTGAAGCTTTCTTT. Its protein is CASSPLGTEAFF.

This chain connects TRBV9 to TRBJ2-2, with D possibly TRBD2 on 6 matching bases. CDR1 and CDR2 (germline): SGDLS, YYNGEE. V gave up 1 base and J gave up 1 base, with 14 bases separating them. The CDR3 length is 17 residues. The CDR3 DNA sequence: TGTGCCAGCAGCGTAATCCCAGGAGGGCAGAACACCGGGGAGCTGTTTTTT. Residues: CASSVIPGGQNTGELFF. The full variable domain, in which reference TRBV9 and TRBJ2-2 provide the parts outside the CDR3, is DSGVTQTPKHLITATGQRVTLRCSPRSGDLSVYWYQQSLDQGLQFLIQYYNGEERAKGNILERFSAQQFPDLHSELNLSSLELGDSALYFCASSVIPGGQNTGELFFGEGSRLTVL.

V gene TRBV9 combines with J gene TRBJ2-2, with D possibly being TRBD2 (7 bases). The CDR3 consists of 15 residues. V lost 3 bases and J 5 bases, leaving 14 bases between the germline ends. CDR1 and CDR2 (germline): SGDLS, YYNGEE. The CDR3 DNA is TGTGCCAGCAGCGACGGCGGGGGCGGAACCGGGGAGCTGTTTTTT. It is translated as CASSDGGGGTGELFF.

This rearrangement joins TRBV11-1 to TRBJ2-5, with 7 bases aligning to TRBD2. Trimming cost V 2 bases and J 1 base; bases outside gene matches: 4. The CDR3 sequence is 15 residues long. The germline V gene encodes CDR1 SGHAT and CDR2 FQDESV (reference sequence). DNA for the CDR3: TGTGCCAGCAGCTTAACCTGGGGGGGCCAAGAGACCCAGTACTTC. Protein product: CASSLTWGGQETQYF.

The CDR3 DNA sequence: TGTGCCAGCAGCTTGGGACTAGCGGGAGGGAGGGAGCAGTTCTTC. Its translation is CASSLGLAGGREQFF. The chain recombines TRBV5-4 with TRBJ2-1, with 14 bases identical to TRBD2. With 0 bases clipped from V and 10 bases from J, the junction kept 3 bases outside the gene matches. The length of the CDR3 is 15 residues. Germline lookup yields CDR1 SGHNT and CDR2 YYREEE (reference sequence).

The chain combines TRBV21-1 with TRBJ2-5; the table gives TRBD1 as D, unverified against the DNA. TRBV21-1 is termed a pseudogene. This CDR3 is 16 amino acids long. DNA for the CDR3: TGTGCCAGCAGCAAAGTTCCGGGTCAGGGACAAGAGACCCAGTACTTC. It translates to CASSKVPGQGQETQYF.

A few counts support this clone. The chain uses TRBV5-4 and TRBJ2-5; 13 nucleotides align to TRBD2. Germline-derived CDR1 and CDR2 are SGHNT and YYREEE (reference sequence). V was pared by 4 bases and J by 7 bases, with 13 bases of the junction left unmatched. The CDR3 has 17 residues. The CDR3 sequence: CASSPGTSGAQGGTQYF. CDR3 nucleotide sequence: TGTGCCAGCAGCCCTGGGACTAGCGGGGCCCAGGGGGGGACCCAGTACTTC.

This clone occurred a few times. The gene calls are TRBV6-2 or TRBV6-3 and TRBJ1-5, with 9 bases fitting TRBD1. Trimming took 6 bases from V and 3 from J; bases not matched to a gene: 9. The germline gives CDR1 MNHEY, CDR2 SVGEGT. The CDR3 has 16 residues. The chain's CDR3 is CASSRNRGRNNQPQHF. The CDR3 nucleotides are TGTGCCAGCAGCCGGAACAGGGGGCGAAACAATCAGCCCCAGCATTTT.

V is TRBV9 and J is TRBJ2-2; 10 bases align to TRBD2. V trimming: 2 bases; J trimming: 3 bases; junction bases outside the gene matches: 1. In germline, CDR1 is SGDLS, CDR2 YYNGEE. CDR3 length equals 15 residues. CDR3 region: CASSVTSGYTGELFF. Here the CDR3 DNA reads TGTGCCAGCAGCGTGACTAGCGGGTACACCGGGGAGCTGTTTTTT.

V and J are TRBV6-1 and TRBJ2-7, with 11 bases fitting TRBD2. The CDR3 runs to 16 residues. V lost 3 bases and J lost 6; bases outside the gene matches: 10. The V gene's germline CDR1 is MNHNS and CDR2 SASEGT. CDR3 coding DNA: TGTGCCAGCAGTGAGATAGCGGGAGGGCCCCTCAGCGAGCAGTACGTC. It codes for CASSEIAGGPLSEQYV.

The rearrangement uses TRBV10-2 and TRBJ2-2; 7 bases align to TRBD1. V was pared by 0 bases and J by 6 bases, with 4 bases of the junction left unmatched. Germline CDR1 and CDR2: WSHSY and SAAADI. The CDR3 loop spans 15 amino acids. The CDR3 DNA sequence: TGCGCCAGCAGTGAGTCAGGGGGCTGGGCCGGGGAGCTGTTTTTT. Translating gives CASSESGGWAGELFF.

The chain couples TRBV13 to TRBJ2-7, with 8 bases fitting TRBD1. The CDR3 has 14 amino acids. CDR1 PRHDT and CDR2 FYEKMQ come from the germline V gene (reference sequence). The ends lost 5 bases at V and 0 bases at J; junction bases unmatched: 3. The CDR3, as DNA: TGTGCCAGCAGCATGGACAGGGACTCCTACGAGCAGTACTTC. Translated, it gives CASSMDRDSYEQYF.

This chain links TRBV7-2 with TRBJ2-5; D unclear. Germline-derived CDR1 and CDR2 are SGHTA and FQGNSA. Trimming removed 7 bases at V and 1 base at J, with 16 bases between. This CDR3 region has 15 residues. CDR3 sequence reads: CASNLVDRSQETQYF. DNA for the CDR3: TGTGCCAGCAACCTAGTAGATCGTTCCCAAGAGACCCAGTACTTC.

V gene TRBV11-2 combines with J gene TRBJ2-5, with D unclear. V gave up 4 bases and J gave up 5 bases, with 5 bases separating them. CDR3 length: 11 amino acids. Per germline, CDR1 SGHAT and CDR2 FQNNGV. Here the CDR3 reads CASSSSETQYF. DNA of the CDR3: TGTGCCAGCAGCTCCTCCGAGACCCAGTACTTC.

This clone was detected only a few times. The rearrangement uses TRBV19 and TRBJ1-4; 7 bases fit TRBD1. This CDR3 spans 16 amino acids. Per the germline V gene, CDR1 is LNHDA and CDR2 is SQIVND (reference sequence). With 6 bases clipped from V and 4 bases from J, the junction kept 11 bases outside the gene matches. The CDR3 protein is CASSRSGTVINEKLFF. In DNA, the CDR3 is TGTGCCAGTAGCCGGTCCGGGACAGTGATTAATGAAAAACTGTTTTTT.

The chain is built from TRBV27 and TRBJ1-2, with D possibly matching TRBD1 (5 bases). In germline, CDR1 is MNHEY, CDR2 SMNVEV (reference sequence). The CDR3 loop spans 13 amino acids. Trimming stripped 2 bases from V and 7 bases from J, with 11 bases between. CDR3 residues: CASSLQGRGGYTF. For the CDR3, the DNA is TGTGCCAGCAGTTTACAGGGTCGCGGTGGCTACACCTTC.